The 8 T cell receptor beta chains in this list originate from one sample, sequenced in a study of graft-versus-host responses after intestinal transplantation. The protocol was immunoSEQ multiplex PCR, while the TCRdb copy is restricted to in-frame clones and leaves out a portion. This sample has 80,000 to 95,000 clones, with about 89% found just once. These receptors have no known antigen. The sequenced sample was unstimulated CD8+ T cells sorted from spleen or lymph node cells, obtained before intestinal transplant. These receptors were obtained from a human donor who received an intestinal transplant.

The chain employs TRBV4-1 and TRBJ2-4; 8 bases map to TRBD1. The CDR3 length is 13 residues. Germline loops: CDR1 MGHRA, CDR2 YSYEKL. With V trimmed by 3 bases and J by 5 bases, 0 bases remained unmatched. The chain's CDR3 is CASSQGQENIQYF. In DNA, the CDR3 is TGCGCCAGCAGCCAGGGACAGGAAAACATTCAGTACTTC.

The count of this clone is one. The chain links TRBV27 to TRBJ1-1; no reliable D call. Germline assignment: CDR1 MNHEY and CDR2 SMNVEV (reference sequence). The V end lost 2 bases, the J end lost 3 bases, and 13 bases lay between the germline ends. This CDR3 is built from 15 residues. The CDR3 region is CASSLQMTGYTEAFF. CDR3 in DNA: TGTGCCAGCAGTTTACAAATGACGGGGTACACTGAAGCTTTCTTT.

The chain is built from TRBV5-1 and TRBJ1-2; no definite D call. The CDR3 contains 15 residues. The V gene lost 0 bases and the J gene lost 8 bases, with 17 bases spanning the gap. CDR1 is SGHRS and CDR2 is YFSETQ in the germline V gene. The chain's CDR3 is CASSLVGRGVWGYTF. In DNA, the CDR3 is TGCGCCAGCAGCTTGGTCGGACGCGGAGTTTGGGGCTACACCTTC.

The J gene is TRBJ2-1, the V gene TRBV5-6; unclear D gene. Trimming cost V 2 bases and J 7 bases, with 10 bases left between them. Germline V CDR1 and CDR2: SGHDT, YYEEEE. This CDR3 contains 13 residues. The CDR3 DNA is TGTGCCAGCAGCTTATTAGGTGGGAATGAGCAGTTCTTC. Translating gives CASSLLGGNEQFF.

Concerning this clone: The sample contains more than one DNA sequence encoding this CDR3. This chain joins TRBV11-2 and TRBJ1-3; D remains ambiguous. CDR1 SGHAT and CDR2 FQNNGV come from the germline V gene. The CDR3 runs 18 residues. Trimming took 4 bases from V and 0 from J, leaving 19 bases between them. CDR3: CASSSLGRADDSGNTIYF. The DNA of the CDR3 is TGTGCCAGCAGCTCACTCGGTCGGGCAGACGACTCTGGAAACACCATATATTTT.

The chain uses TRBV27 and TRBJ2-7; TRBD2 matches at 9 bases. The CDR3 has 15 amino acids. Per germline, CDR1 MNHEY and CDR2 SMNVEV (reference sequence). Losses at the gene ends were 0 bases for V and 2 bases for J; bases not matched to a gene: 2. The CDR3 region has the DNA TGTGCCAGCAGTTTATCGAGCGGGGGGACCTACGAGCAGTACTTC. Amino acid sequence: CASSLSSGGTYEQYF.

The CDR3 coding sequence is TGCGCCAGCAGCCAGGGGGCTGGCGAGCAGTACTTC. Its protein is CASSQGAGEQYF. The chain links TRBV4-1 to TRBJ2-7, with TRBD1 as a possible D gene (6 bases). V shed 3 bases and J shed 6 bases, with 9 bases lying between them. The CDR3 totals 12 residues. Germline values: CDR1 MGHRA, CDR2 YSYEKL.

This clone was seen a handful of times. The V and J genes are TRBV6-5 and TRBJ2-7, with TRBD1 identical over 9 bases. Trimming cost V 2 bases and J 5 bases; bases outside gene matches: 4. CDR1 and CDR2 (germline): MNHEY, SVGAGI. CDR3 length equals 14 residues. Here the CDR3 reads CASSYPGQGNEQYF. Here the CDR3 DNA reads TGTGCCAGCAGTTACCCGGGACAGGGAAACGAGCAGTACTTC.